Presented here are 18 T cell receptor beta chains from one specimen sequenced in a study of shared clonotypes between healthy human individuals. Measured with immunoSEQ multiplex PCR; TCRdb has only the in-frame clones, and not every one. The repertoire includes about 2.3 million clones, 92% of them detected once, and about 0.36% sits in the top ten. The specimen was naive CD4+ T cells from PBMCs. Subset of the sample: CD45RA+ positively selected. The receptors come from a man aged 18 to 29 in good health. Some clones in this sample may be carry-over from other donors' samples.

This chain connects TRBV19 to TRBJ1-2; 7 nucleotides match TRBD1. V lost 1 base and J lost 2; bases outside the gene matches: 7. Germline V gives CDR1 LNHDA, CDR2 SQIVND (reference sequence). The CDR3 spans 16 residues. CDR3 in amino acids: CASSIVSTGPNYGYTF. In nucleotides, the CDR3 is TGTGCCAGTAGTATAGTTTCGACAGGGCCCAACTATGGCTACACCTTC. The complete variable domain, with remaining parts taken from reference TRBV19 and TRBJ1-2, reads DGGITQSPKYLFRKEGQNVTLSCEQNLNHDAMYWYRQDPGQGLRLIYYSQIVNDFQKGDIAEGYSVSREKKESFPLTVTSAQKNPTAFYLCASSIVSTGPNYGYTFGSGTRLTVV.

CDR3 DNA: TGCGCCAGCAGCCCCCTTGCGGGGAGGGCGAACACCGGGGAGCTGTTTTTT. It encodes CASSPLAGRANTGELFF. This sequence joins TRBV4-1 and TRBJ2-2; 7 bases line up with TRBD2. The CDR3 extends over 17 amino acids. The germline V gene encodes CDR1 MGHRA and CDR2 YSYEKL. The V segment lost 4 bases and the J segment 0 bases; nucleotides outside the gene matches: 8.

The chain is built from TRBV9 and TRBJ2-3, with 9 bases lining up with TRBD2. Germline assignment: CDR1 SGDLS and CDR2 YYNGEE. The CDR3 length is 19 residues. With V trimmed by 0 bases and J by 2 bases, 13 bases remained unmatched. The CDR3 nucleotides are TGTGCCAGCAGCGTAGGGGGAATAGCGGGAGTATGGGCCACAGATACGCAGTATTTT. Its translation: CASSVGGIAGVWATDTQYF.

CDR3 amino acids: CASSLWPPRQGPRNTEAFF. In DNA, the CDR3 is TGTGCCAGCAGTTTATGGCCCCCCAGGCAGGGGCCGAGGAACACTGAAGCTTTCTTT. This sequence joins TRBV27 and TRBJ1-1; a possible D gene is TRBD1 (6 bases). This CDR3 is built from 19 residues. V was clipped by 1 base and J by 1 base, with 22 bases between them. CDR1 and CDR2 from the germline V gene are MNHEY and SMNVEV (reference sequence).

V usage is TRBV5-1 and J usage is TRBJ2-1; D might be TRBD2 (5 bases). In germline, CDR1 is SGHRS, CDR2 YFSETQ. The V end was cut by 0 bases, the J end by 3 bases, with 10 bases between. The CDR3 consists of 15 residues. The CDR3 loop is CASSLGGVGYNEQFF. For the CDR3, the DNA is TGCGCCAGCAGCTTGGGGGGAGTGGGCTACAATGAGCAGTTCTTC.

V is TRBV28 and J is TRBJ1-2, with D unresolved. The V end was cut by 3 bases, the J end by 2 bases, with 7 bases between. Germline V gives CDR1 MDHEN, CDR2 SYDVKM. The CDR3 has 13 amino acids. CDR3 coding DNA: TGTGCCAGCAGTTTCACAGAGAACTATGGCTACACCTTC. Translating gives CASSFTENYGYTF.

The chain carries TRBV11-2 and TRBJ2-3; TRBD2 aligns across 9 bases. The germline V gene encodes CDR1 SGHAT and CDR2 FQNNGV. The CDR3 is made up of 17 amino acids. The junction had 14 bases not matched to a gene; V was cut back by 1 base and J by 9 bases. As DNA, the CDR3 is TGTGCCAGCAGCTTAGCATTTGGCGGGAGGGGAGGGAGGACGCAGTATTTT. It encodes CASSLAFGGRGGRTQYF.

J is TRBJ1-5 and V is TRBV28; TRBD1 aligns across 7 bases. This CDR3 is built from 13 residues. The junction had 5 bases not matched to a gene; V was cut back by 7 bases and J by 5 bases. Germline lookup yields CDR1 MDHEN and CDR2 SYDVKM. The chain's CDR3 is CASIRTGYQPQHF. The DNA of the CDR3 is TGTGCCAGCATTCGGACAGGTTATCAGCCCCAGCATTTT.

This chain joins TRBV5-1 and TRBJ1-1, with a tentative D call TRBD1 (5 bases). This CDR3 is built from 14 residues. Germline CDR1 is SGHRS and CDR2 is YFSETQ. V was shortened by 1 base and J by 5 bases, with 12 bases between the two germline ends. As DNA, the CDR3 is TGCGCCAGCAGCTTGCAGGGCCAGGGTACTGAAGCTTTCTTT. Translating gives CASSLQGQGTEAFF.

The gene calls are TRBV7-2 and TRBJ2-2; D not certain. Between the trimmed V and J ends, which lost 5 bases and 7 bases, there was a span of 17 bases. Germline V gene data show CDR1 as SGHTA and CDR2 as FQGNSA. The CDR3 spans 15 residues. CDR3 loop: CASSPLLMNGGELFF. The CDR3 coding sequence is TGTGCCAGCAGCCCCCTACTTATGAACGGCGGGGAGCTGTTTTTT.

The CDR3: CASSSFISLTGPNTGELFF. The CDR3 region has the DNA TGTGCCAGCAGCTCGTTTATTAGCCTGACAGGGCCGAACACCGGGGAGCTGTTTTTT. The chain combines TRBV11-2 with TRBJ2-2; TRBD1 agrees at 7 bases. Germline assignment: CDR1 SGHAT and CDR2 FQNNGV. The CDR3 sequence is 19 residues long. V shed 4 bases, J shed 0 bases, and the junction held 14 bases outside the gene matches.

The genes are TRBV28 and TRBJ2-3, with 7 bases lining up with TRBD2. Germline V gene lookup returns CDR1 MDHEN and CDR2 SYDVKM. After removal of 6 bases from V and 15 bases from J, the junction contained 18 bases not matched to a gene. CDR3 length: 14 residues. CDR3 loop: CASSPGGSFWGKYF. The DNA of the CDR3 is TGTGCCAGCAGCCCCGGGGGGTCGTTCTGGGGTAAATATTTT.

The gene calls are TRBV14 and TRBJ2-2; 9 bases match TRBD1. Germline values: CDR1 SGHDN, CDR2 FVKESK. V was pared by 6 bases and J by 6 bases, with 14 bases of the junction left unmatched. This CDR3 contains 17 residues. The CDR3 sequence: CASRRAGTGLRAGELFF. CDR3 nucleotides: TGTGCCAGCAGGCGCGCCGGGACAGGGCTTCGCGCCGGGGAGCTGTTTTTT. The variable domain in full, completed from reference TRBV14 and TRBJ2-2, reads EAGVTQFPSHSVIEKGQTVTLRCDPISGHDNLYWYRRVMGKEIKFLLHFVKESKQDESGMPNNRFLAERTGGTYSTLKVQPAELEDSGVYFCASRRAGTGLRAGELFFGEGSRLTVL.

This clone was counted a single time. For the CDR3, the DNA is TGTGCCAGCAGCTTGGGTGGGTTTGGGGAGACCCAGTACTTC. It is translated as CASSLGGFGETQYF. V and J are TRBV5-6 and TRBJ2-5; D is ambiguous. V lost 0 bases to trimming and J lost 5 bases, with 11 bases between them. The CDR3 sequence is 14 residues long. Per the germline V gene, CDR1 is SGHDT and CDR2 is YYEEEE.

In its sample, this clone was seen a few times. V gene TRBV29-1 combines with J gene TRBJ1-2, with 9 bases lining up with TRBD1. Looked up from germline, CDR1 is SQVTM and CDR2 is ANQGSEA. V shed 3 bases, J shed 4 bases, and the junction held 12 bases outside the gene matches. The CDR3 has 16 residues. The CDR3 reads CSVEFGIGTGIYGYTF. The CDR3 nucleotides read TGCAGCGTTGAGTTCGGGATTGGGACAGGGATCTATGGCTACACCTTC. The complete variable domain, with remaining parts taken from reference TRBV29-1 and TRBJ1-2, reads SAVISQKPSRDICQRGTSLTIQCQVDSQVTMMFWYRQQPGQSLTLIATANQGSEATYESGFVIDKFPISRPNLTFSTLTVSNMSPEDSSIYLCSVEFGIGTGIYGYTFGSGTRLTVV.

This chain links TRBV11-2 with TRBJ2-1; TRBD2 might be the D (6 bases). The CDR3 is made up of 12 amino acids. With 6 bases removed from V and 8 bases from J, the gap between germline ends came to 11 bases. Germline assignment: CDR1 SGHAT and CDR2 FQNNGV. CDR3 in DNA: TGTGCCAGCAGGAGACTAGGGGATGAGCAGTTCTTC. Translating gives CASRRLGDEQFF.

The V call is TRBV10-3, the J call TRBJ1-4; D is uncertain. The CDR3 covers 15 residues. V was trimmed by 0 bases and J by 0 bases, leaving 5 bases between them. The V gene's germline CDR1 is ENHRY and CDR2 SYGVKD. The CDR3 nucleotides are TGTGCCATCAGTGAGTCGCAGGCAACTAATGAAAAACTGTTTTTT. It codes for CAISESQATNEKLFF.

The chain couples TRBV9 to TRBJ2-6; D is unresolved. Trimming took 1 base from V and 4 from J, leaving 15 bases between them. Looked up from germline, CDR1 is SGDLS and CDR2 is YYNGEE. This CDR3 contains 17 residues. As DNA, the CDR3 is TGTGCCAGCAGCGTAACGGGTCAGTTAGCAGGGGCCAACGTCCTGACTTTC. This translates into CASSVTGQLAGANVLTF.